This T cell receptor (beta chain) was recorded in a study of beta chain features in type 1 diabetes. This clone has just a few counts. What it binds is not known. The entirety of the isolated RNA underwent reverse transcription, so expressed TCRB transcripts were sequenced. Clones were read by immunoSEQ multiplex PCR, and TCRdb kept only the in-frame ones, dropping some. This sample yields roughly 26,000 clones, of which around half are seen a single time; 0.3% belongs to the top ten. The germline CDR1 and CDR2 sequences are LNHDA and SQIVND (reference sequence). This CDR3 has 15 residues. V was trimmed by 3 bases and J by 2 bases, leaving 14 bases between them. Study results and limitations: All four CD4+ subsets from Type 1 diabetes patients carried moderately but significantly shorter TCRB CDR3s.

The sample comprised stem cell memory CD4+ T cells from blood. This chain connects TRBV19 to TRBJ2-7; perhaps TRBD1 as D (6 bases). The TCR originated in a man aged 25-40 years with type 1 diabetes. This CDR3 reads CASSIRTAGPYEQYF. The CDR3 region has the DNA TGTGCCAGTAGTATTCGGACAGCCGGCCCCTACGAGCAGTACTTC.